The 6 T cell receptor beta chains listed next were all sequenced from one sample in a study of identical twins. TCRdb called the 5' RACE reads again in MiXCR, with one record for every CDR3 protein. The table shows under 300,000 distinct CDR3 sequences, with about an eighth occurring only once. Sequenced input: memory (CD45RO+) T cells sorted from blood. Source of these receptors: a woman younger than 30 in good health.

This clonotype was observed a few times. The gene calls are TRBV7-2 and TRBJ2-1, with D perhaps TRBD2 (7 bases). CDR1 is SGHTA, CDR2 FQGNSA, per germline. The CDR3 totals 15 residues. V dropped 2 bases and J dropped 9 bases, with 17 bases sitting between them. The CDR3 DNA sequence: TGTGCCAGCAGCTTAAGGTGGGAGGGGGTTAGTGAGCAGTTCTTC. This codes for CASSLRWEGVSEQFF. Variable domain in full (rest from reference TRBV7-2 and TRBJ2-1): GAGVSQSPSNKVTEKGKDVELRCDPISGHTALYWYRQSLGQGLEFLIYFQGNSAPDKSGLPSDRFSAERTGGSVSTLTIQRTQQEDSAVYLCASSLRWEGVSEQFFGPGTRLTVL.

This clonotype came up a few times. The rearrangement links TRBV20-1 to TRBJ1-5; TRBD1 matches 7 bases. CDR3 length equals 14 residues. Looked up from germline, CDR1 is DFQATT and CDR2 is SNEGSKA (reference sequence). V gave up 6 bases and J gave up 3 bases; unmatched junction bases: 8. The CDR3 here is CSAAQGPSNQPQHF. Here the CDR3 DNA reads TGCAGTGCGGCACAGGGGCCATCCAATCAGCCCCAGCATTTT.

The chain recombines TRBV12-5 with TRBJ2-3; TRBD1 or TRBD2 may be the D gene (5 bases each). Trimming stripped 0 bases from V and 3 bases from J, with 19 bases between. The CDR3 extends over 18 amino acids. The germline V gene has CDR1 LGHNT and CDR2 FRNRAP. CDR3 amino acids: CASGLVRAGGGTTDTQYF. For the CDR3, the DNA is TGTGCTAGTGGTTTGGTACGAGCCGGAGGTGGGACGACAGATACGCAGTATTTT.

The DNA for the CDR3 is TGTGCCAGCAGTTTGCAGAACGATGAAAAACTGTTTTTT. It encodes CASSLQNDEKLFF. The chain carries TRBV12-3 or TRBV12-4 and TRBJ1-4; D is ambiguous. The CDR3 is 13 residues long. Trimming removed 3 bases from V and 6 bases from J, with 8 bases in between.

This clonotype was seen more than once but under ten times. V and J are TRBV20-1 and TRBJ2-5; D ambiguous. The CDR3 is 12 residues long. Trimming shortened V by 2 bases and J by 5 bases, and 9 bases separated the two germline ends. Germline CDR1 DFQATT, CDR2 SNEGSKA (reference sequence). The CDR3 DNA reads as TGCAGTGCTAGAACTCACGCGGAGACCCAGTACTTC. Translating it yields CSARTHAETQYF.

The chain links TRBV27 to TRBJ2-1; 12 nucleotides align to TRBD2. V trimming: 3 bases; J trimming: 9 bases; junction bases outside the gene matches: 12. Germline V CDR1 and CDR2: MNHEY, SMNVEV (reference sequence). The CDR3 is 17 amino acids. The CDR3, as DNA: TGTGCCAGCAGTTTCGTGGGGCTAGCGGGAGGGCGAGGTGAGCAGTTCTTC. Residues: CASSFVGLAGGRGEQFF.